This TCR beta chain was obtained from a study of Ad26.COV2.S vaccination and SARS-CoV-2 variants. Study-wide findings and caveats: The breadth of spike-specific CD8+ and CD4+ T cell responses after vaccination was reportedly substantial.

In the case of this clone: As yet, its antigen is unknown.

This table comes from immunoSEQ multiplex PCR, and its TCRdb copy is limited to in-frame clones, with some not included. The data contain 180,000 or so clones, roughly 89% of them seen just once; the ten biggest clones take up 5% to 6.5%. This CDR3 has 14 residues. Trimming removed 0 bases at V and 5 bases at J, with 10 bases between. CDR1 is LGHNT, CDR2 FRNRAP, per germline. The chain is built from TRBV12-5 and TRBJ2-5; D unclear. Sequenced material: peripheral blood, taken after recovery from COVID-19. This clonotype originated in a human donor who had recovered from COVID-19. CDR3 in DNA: TGTGCTAGTGGTTTGGTGCCCCCCGTGGAGACCCAGTACTTC. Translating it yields CASGLVPPVETQYF.